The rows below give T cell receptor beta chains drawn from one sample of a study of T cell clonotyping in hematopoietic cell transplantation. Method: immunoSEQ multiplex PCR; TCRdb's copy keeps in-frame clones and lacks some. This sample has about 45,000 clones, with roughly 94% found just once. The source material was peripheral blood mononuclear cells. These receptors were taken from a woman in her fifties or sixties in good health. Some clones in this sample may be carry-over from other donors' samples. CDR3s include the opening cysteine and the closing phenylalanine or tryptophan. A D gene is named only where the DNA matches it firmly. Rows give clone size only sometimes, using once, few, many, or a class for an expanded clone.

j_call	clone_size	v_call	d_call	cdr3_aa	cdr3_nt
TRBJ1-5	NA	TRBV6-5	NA	CASSSGRNQPQHF	TGTGCCAGCAGTTCAGGGAGAAATCAGCCCCAGCATTTT
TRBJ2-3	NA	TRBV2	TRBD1	CASSVRQGASTDTQYF	TGTGCCAGCAGTGTTAGACAGGGGGCTTCGACAGATACGCAGTATTTT
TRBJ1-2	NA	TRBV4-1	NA	CASSSTPSYGYTF	TGCGCCAGCAGCTCGACTCCAAGCTATGGCTACACCTTC
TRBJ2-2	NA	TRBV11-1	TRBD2	CASSSVGERGNTGELFF	TGTGCCAGCAGCTCGGTCGGGGAGCGGGGAAACACCGGGGAGCTGTTTTTT
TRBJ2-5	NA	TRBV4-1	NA	CASSQDVVGGQETQYF	TGCGCCAGCAGCCAAGATGTAGTAGGGGGTCAAGAGACCCAGTACTTC
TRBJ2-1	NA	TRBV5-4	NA	CASSYRTTRVEEQFF	TGTGCCAGCAGCTACCGGACTACGAGAGTGGAGGAGCAGTTCTTC
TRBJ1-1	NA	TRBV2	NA	CASSESRDAEAFF	TGTGCCAGCAGTGAGTCCAGGGACGCTGAAGCTTTCTTT
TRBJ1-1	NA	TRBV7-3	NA	CASSLLPGGLDTEAFF	TGTGCCAGCAGCTTACTACCTGGGGGGCTGGACACTGAAGCTTTCTTT
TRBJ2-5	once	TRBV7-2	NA	CASSLGAGAGETQYF	TGTGCCAGCAGCTTAGGGGCGGGGGCAGGGGAGACCCAGTACTTC
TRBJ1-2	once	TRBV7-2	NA	CASSLAGPGISGYTF	TGTGCCAGCAGCTTAGCGGGGCCGGGGATTTCTGGCTACACCTTC
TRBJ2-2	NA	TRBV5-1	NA	CASSLGVLTGELFF	TGCGCCAGCAGCTTGGGGGTGTTGACCGGGGAGCTGTTTTTT
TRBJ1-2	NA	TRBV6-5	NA	CASSYSSSLRGYTF	TGTGCCAGCAGTTACTCGTCCAGCCTGAGGGGCTACACCTTC
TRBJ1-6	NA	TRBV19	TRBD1	CASDRGHSYNSPLHF	TGTGCCAGTGACAGGGGGCACTCCTATAATTCACCCCTCCACTTT
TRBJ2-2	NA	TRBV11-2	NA	CASSPTGRKTGELFF	TGTGCCAGCAGCCCGACGGGGCGGAAGACCGGGGAGCTGTTTTTT
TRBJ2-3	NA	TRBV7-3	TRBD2	CASSSAGEGTDTQYF	TGTGCCAGCAGCTCCGCGGGGGAAGGCACAGATACGCAGTATTTT
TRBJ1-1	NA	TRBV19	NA	CASTKVAGQYTEAFF	TGTGCCAGTACCAAGGTGGCGGGGCAGTACACTGAAGCTTTCTTT
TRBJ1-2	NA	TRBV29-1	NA	CSGSASNNYGYTF	TGCAGCGGGTCAGCCTCCAATAACTATGGCTACACCTTC
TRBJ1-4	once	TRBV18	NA	CASSPSRDANEKLFF	TGTGCCAGCTCACCAAGCCGGGATGCAAATGAAAAACTGTTTTTT
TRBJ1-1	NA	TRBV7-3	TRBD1	CASSNRQGPWAEAFF	TGTGCCAGCAGCAACAGACAGGGCCCTTGGGCTGAAGCTTTCTTT
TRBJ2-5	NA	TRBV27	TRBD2	CASRGGETQYF	TGTGCCAGCAGGGGAGGGGAGACCCAGTACTTC
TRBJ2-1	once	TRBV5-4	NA	CASSPLTVFYNEQFF	TGTGCCAGCAGCCCCCTGACCGTCTTCTACAATGAGCAGTTCTTC
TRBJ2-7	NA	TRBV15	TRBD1	CATSRGGQGTYEQYF	TGTGCCACCAGCAGAGGGGGACAGGGGACCTACGAGCAGTACTTC
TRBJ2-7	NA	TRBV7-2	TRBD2	CASSFSSGGAYEQYF	TGTGCCAGCAGCTTCTCTAGCGGGGGGGCCTACGAGCAGTACTTC
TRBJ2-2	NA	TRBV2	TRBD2	CASIDERGIGELFF	TGTGCCAGCATCGATGAGCGGGGGATCGGGGAGCTGTTTTTT
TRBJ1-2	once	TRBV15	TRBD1	CATSLGQDYGYTF	TGTGCCACCAGCCTAGGACAGGACTATGGCTACACCTTC
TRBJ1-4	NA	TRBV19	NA	CASTNRATNEKLFF	TGTGCCAGTACTAACAGGGCAACTAATGAAAAACTGTTTTTT
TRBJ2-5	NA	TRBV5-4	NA	CASSLEAKPQYF	TGTGCCAGCAGCTTGGAGGCTAAGCCCCAGTACTTC
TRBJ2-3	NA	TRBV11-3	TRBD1	CASSASGQAGFTDTQYF	TGTGCCAGCAGCGCCTCTGGACAGGCTGGGTTCACAGATACGCAGTATTTT
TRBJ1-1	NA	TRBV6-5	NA	CASSYSKGYTEAFF	TGTGCCAGCAGTTACTCTAAGGGGTACACTGAAGCTTTCTTT
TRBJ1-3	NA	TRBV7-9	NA	CASSLANSGNTIYF	TGTGCCAGCAGCTTGGCCAACTCTGGAAACACCATATATTTT
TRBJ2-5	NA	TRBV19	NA	CASSLGGAETQYF	TGTGCCAGTAGTCTTGGGGGGGCAGAGACCCAGTACTTC
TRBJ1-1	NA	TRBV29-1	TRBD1	CSVEVGTGTEAFF	TGCAGCGTTGAAGTTGGGACAGGCACTGAAGCTTTCTTT
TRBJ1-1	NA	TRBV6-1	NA	CASRERGFAEAFF	TGTGCCAGCAGGGAGAGGGGGTTCGCTGAAGCTTTCTTT
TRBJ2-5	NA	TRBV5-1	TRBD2	CASSFTGGGETQYF	TGCGCCAGCAGCTTCACGGGGGGAGGGGAGACCCAGTACTTC
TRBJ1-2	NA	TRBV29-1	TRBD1	CSVRQGEDGYTF	TGCAGCGTCAGACAGGGGGAGGATGGCTACACCTTC
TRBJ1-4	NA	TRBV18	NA	CASSTTTAMIGKLFF	TGTGCCAGCTCAACAACGACAGCCATGATCGGAAAACTGTTTTTT
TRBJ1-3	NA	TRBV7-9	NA	CASRSSGNPGNTIYF	TGTGCCAGCAGATCTTCAGGGAATCCTGGAAACACCATATATTTT
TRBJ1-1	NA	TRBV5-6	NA	CASTTTSEYNTEAFF	TGTGCCAGCACCACCACTTCGGAGTACAACACTGAAGCTTTCTTT
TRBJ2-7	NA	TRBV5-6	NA	CASSLERQPYEQYF	TGTGCCAGCAGCTTGGAGAGACAGCCCTACGAGCAGTACTTC
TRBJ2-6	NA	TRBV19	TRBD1	CASIDRAFGANVLTF	TGTGCCAGTATAGACAGGGCCTTTGGGGCCAACGTCCTGACTTTC
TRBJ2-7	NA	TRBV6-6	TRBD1	CASSNDRGTLYEQYF	TGTGCCAGCAGTAATGACAGGGGAACTCTCTACGAGCAGTACTTC
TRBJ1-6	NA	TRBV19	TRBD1	CATSGDSTNSPLHF	TGTGCCACTTCAGGGGACAGTACAAATTCACCCCTCCACTTT
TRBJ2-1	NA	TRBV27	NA	CASSSLYLTHEQFF	TGTGCCAGCAGTTCCCTATACTTGACCCATGAGCAGTTCTTC